This TCR beta chain came from a study of blood T cell repertoires in COVID-19. Turning to the study itself: Some COVID-19 samples were acute and others convalescent; all came from the United States, Italy and Spain. The cDNA or gDNA used as material had been derived from T cells, B-cell-depleted T cells, or PBMCs.

Libraries were prepared by immunoSEQ multiplex PCR; TCRdb keeps only in-frame clonotypes and omits some of them. The table has about 250,000 clones, 85% seen once. The CDR3 extends over 14 amino acids. With V trimmed by 4 bases and J by 5 bases, 7 bases remained unmatched. Participants, about 18 to 90 years old, spanned fewer than 25 US areas. Participants had their cohort set by participant-reported clinical history. Sequencing used PBMCs or T cells enriched from blood (not recorded which). The clonotype comes from a woman between 50 and 59 years old with acute COVID-19. V and J are TRBV5-3 and TRBJ2-7; 9 bases match TRBD1. TRBV5-3 is an ORF, and what it does is uncertain. The CDR3: CARSRRDRVHEQYF. The CDR3 DNA reads as TGTGCCAGAAGCCGCCGGGACAGGGTCCACGAGCAGTACTTC.